The source of this T cell receptor beta chain is a study of shared clonotypes between healthy human individuals. The study, taken as a whole, reports: Incomplete sequencing of sorted subsets was indicated by rarefaction despite large depth. Among the subsets, naive ones generally showed larger estimated richness than memory ones.

Notes on this clone: The antigen remains unidentified.

Naive CD8 cells, CD45RO-negative and positively selected for CCR7, excluded terminally differentiated effector memory CD45RA+ cells. The germline gives CDR1 MNHEY, CDR2 SVGAGI. There are 14 residues in the CDR3. V was clipped by 0 bases and J by 6 bases, with 11 bases between them. Per the authors' pipeline: Because ImmunoSEQ provided only junction sequences with no quality scores, the filtering differed. The assay was immunoSEQ multiplex PCR, and TCRdb's table has in-frame clones only and misses some. For V, J and clone size, that table is used; D and trimming come from the DNA. The sample contains roughly 890,000 clones, around 93% of which appear only once.

The chain carries TRBV6-5 and TRBJ1-2, with D unresolved. This receptor was taken from a man aged 25 to 45 in good health. Sequenced sample: naive CD8+ T cells sorted from blood. The CDR3 DNA reads TGTGCCAGCAGTTACTCGAGGACGGGGAATGGCTACACCTTC. This sequence encodes CASSYSRTGNGYTF.